Following are 16 T cell receptor beta chains from one sample sequenced in a study of blood T cell repertoires in COVID-19 (dated by TCRdb to the early 2020s). Libraries were prepared through the immunoSEQ multiplex PCR assay. The immuneACCESS repertoire file appears here via TCRdb, limited to in-frame rearrangements. These files lack a portion of the clones; in checked studies, under half of the deficit traces to unresolved V genes, and the cause of the others is not known. The table for this sample lists 410,000 or so clones; approximately 89% of them were counted only once. The ten biggest clones cover 1.5% to 1.9% of the sample. Sequenced sample: peripheral blood. These receptors were taken from a woman between 35 and 50 years old with COVID-19, enrolled during active disease.

This sequence joins TRBV28 and TRBJ1-3, with D hard to call. The CDR3 totals 15 residues. Per germline, CDR1 MDHEN and CDR2 SYDVKM. Trimming shortened V by 0 bases and J by 0 bases, and 6 bases separated the two germline ends. The CDR3 DNA sequence: TGTGCCAGCAGTTTATGGGCCATCTCTGGAAACACCATATATTTT. Protein product: CASSLWAISGNTIYF.

The V and J genes are TRBV28 and TRBJ1-5; TRBD1 agrees at 7 bases. The CDR3 extends over 18 amino acids. The V gene end was trimmed by 2 bases and the J gene end by 0 bases; junction bases not matched to a gene: 10. CDR1 is MDHEN, CDR2 SYDVKM, per germline. As DNA, the CDR3 is TGTGCCAGCAGTTTACTCCGGACAGGAACTTATAGCAATCAGCCCCAGCATTTT. Amino acid sequence: CASSLLRTGTYSNQPQHF.

This clone is a singleton in its sample. This chain connects TRBV7-9 to TRBJ1-5, with D maybe TRBD1 (6 bases). Looked up from germline, CDR1 is SEHNR and CDR2 is FQNEAQ (reference sequence). V gave up 9 bases and J gave up 1 base, with 10 bases separating them. This CDR3 region has 13 residues. CDR3 sequence: CASGGSSNQPQHF. The CDR3 DNA reads as TGTGCCAGTGGGGGCAGCAGCAATCAGCCCCAGCATTTT.

The chain carries TRBV11-3 and TRBJ2-5, with TRBD2 matching 7 bases. CDR1 and CDR2 from the germline V gene are SGHNT and YENEEA. J lost 5 bases, V lost 1 base, and 10 bases had no gene match. This CDR3 spans 16 amino acids. The CDR3 region is CASSLVLGGGEETQYF. In DNA form, the CDR3 reads TGTGCCAGCAGCTTAGTATTGGGCGGGGGTGAGGAGACCCAGTACTTC.

The V and J genes are TRBV2 and TRBJ1-1, with 8 positions matching TRBD1. This CDR3 comprises 13 residues. The germline V gene has CDR1 SNHLY and CDR2 FYNNEI. The V segment lost 7 bases and the J segment 10 bases; nucleotides outside the gene matches: 11. The CDR3 spells CASTPGQGNGAFF. The CDR3 DNA reads TGTGCCAGCACCCCAGGACAGGGCAACGGAGCTTTCTTT.

This chain connects TRBV19 to TRBJ2-1; D uncertain. CDR3 length: 15 amino acids. V was clipped by 0 bases and J by 10 bases, with 16 bases between them. Germline values: CDR1 LNHDA, CDR2 SQIVND (reference sequence). As DNA, the CDR3 is TGTGCCAGTAGTATAGAGGGCCCCGCAGGTGCGGAGCAGTTCTTC. Protein: CASSIEGPAGAEQFF.

The chain uses TRBV7-8 and TRBJ2-3, with D possibly matching TRBD2 (5 bases). Trimming removed 1 base from V and 3 bases from J, with 14 bases in between. Germline CDR1 reads SGHVS; CDR2 reads FQNEAQ. The CDR3 is made up of 16 amino acids. The CDR3 DNA reads TGTGCCAGCAGCTTAGGATCTTCCCGGGGAACAGATACGCAGTATTTT. This sequence encodes CASSLGSSRGTDTQYF.

The rearrangement uses TRBV20-1 and TRBJ2-7, with 8 bases that match TRBD1. The CDR3 has 12 residues. The ends lost 5 bases at V and 7 bases at J; junction bases unmatched: 7. Germline CDR1 DFQATT, CDR2 SNEGSKA (reference sequence). CDR3 coding DNA: TGCAGTGCTGGTGGGACAGGCCGGGAGCAGTACTTC. It yields the protein CSAGGTGREQYF.

V usage is TRBV5-1 and J usage is TRBJ1-2; TRBD1 matches 7 bases. The CDR3 has 14 residues. After removal of 3 bases from V and 4 bases from J, the junction contained 6 bases not matched to a gene. The germline V gene has CDR1 SGHRS and CDR2 YFSETQ. The CDR3 DNA reads as TGCGCCAGCAGCTCCTCGACAGGGACCTATGGCTACACCTTC. Translation: CASSSSTGTYGYTF.

The chain combines TRBV21-1 with TRBJ2-1; the table gives TRBD2 as D, unverified against the DNA. TRBV21-1 is a pseudogene. The CDR3 length is 18 residues. CDR3 protein: CASSHRRRGLGSYNEQFF. Here the CDR3 DNA reads TGTGCCAGCAGCCATAGGCGTCGGGGTCTCGGCTCCTACAATGAGCAGTTCTTC.

The chain has TRBV30 and TRBJ2-4, with a tentative D call TRBD2 (5 bases). Trimming removed 5 bases from V and 1 base from J, with 12 bases in between. This CDR3 comprises 14 residues. CDR1 is GTSNPN, CDR2 SVGIG, per germline (reference sequence). Here the CDR3 DNA reads TGTGCCTGGGGACGGGGTAGGGCCAAAAACATTCAGTACTTC. It specifies CAWGRGRAKNIQYF.

The genes are TRBV25-1 and TRBJ1-2, with 9 bases identical to TRBD1. After removal of 8 bases from V and 4 bases from J, the junction contained 5 bases not matched to a gene. In germline, CDR1 is MGHDK, CDR2 SYGVNS. There are 13 residues in the CDR3. Written as DNA, the CDR3 is TGTGCCAGCGCTACAGGGGGCGTCTATGGCTACACCTTC. Translation: CASATGGVYGYTF.

The chain uses TRBV27 and TRBJ1-6, with D maybe TRBD1 (5 bases). The CDR3 spans 15 residues. The germline V gene has CDR1 MNHEY and CDR2 SMNVEV (reference sequence). The germline V and J ends were trimmed by 8 bases and 7 bases, with 18 bases remaining between them. CDR3 sequence: CASGARTGGNSPLHF. The CDR3 DNA sequence: TGTGCCAGCGGAGCCCGAACAGGTGGGAATTCACCCCTCCACTTT.

The chain joins TRBV7-2 to TRBJ1-2; D is perhaps TRBD1 (5 bases). The CDR3 contains 15 residues. Germline V lookup: CDR1 SGHTA, CDR2 FQGNSA. Deletions cut 3 bases from V and 3 bases from J, with 14 bases between. This CDR3 reads CASSFGPGEYYGYTF. CDR3 sequence (DNA): TGTGCCAGCAGCTTCGGACCGGGGGAGTACTATGGCTACACCTTC.

This chain connects TRBV7-6 to TRBJ1-1, with TRBD1 identical over 9 bases. V lost 5 bases, J lost 2 bases, and 9 bases stayed unmatched. The length of the CDR3 is 16 residues. CDR1 SGHVS and CDR2 FNYEAQ come from the germline V gene. CDR3: CASSRGQGARNTEAFF. CDR3 DNA sequence: TGTGCCAGCAGCCGGGGACAGGGTGCGAGAAACACTGAAGCTTTCTTT.

The chain employs TRBV5-1 and TRBJ1-1; tentative D call: TRBD1 (6 bases). Trimming removed 0 bases from V and 8 bases from J, with 11 bases in between. Germline CDR1 reads SGHRS; CDR2 reads YFSETQ. The CDR3 spans 13 residues. CDR3: CASSLGGHQEAFF. CDR3 nucleotides: TGCGCCAGCAGCTTGGGGGGACACCAAGAAGCTTTCTTT.